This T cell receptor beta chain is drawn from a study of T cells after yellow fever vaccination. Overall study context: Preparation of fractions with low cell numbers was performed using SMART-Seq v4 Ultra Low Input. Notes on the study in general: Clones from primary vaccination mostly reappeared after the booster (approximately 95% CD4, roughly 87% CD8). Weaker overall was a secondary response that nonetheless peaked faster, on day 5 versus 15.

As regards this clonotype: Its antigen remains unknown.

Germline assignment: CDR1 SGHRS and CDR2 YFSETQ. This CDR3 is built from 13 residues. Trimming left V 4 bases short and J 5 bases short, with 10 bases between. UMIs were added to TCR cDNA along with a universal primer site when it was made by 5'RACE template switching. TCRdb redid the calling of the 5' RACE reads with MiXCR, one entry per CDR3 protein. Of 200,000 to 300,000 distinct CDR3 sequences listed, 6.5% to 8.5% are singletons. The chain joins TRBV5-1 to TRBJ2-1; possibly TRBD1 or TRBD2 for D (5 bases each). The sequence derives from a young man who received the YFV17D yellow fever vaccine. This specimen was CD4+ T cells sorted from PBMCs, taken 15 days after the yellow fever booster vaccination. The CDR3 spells CASSTGPDNEQFF. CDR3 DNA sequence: TGCGCCAGCAGCACGGGACCTGACAATGAGCAGTTCTTC.